One sample yielded the 29 T cell receptor beta chains listed below, sequenced in a study of blood T cells in healthy people across ages. A J-beta primer mix and a sample-barcoded 5' primer were used in a second PCR of about 7 to 11 cycles. Each CDR3 protein is one row after TCRdb ran MiXCR on the 5' RACE reads. The sample has about 1,500,000 distinct CDR3 sequences, over 25% seen once; the top ten hold 7.7%. Sample: blood. All receptors come from a woman in her twenties or thirties in good health.

The CDR3 bases are TGTGCCAGCAGCCCCACGGCCGGGACAGGCTACAATGAGCAGTTCTTC. Its protein is CASSPTAGTGYNEQFF. The chain links TRBV7-3 to TRBJ2-1; 8 bases align to TRBD1. CDR3 length: 16 amino acids. Germline lookup yields CDR1 SGHTA and CDR2 FQGTGA. The J segment lost 3 bases and the V segment lost 5 bases, leaving 9 bases of the junction unmatched.

The chain uses TRBV3-1 and TRBJ2-3; TRBD2 might be the D (5 bases). V lost 7 bases, J lost 4 bases, and 12 bases lay in between. This CDR3 is 13 amino acids long. The germline gives CDR1 LGHDT, CDR2 YNNKEL (reference sequence). CDR3 DNA sequence: TGTGCCAGCACCGCGGTGGACTCAGATACGCAGTATTTT. It translates to CASTAVDSDTQYF.

This clonotype has just a few counts. The V call is TRBV5-4, the J call TRBJ2-3; 11 bases map to TRBD2. V was clipped by 5 bases and J by 0 bases; unmatched bases: 2. Per the germline V gene, CDR1 is SGHNT and CDR2 is YYREEE (reference sequence). The CDR3 length is 15 residues. DNA of the CDR3: TGTGCCAGCAGAAGGACTAGCGGGAGCACAGATACGCAGTATTTT. It encodes CASRRTSGSTDTQYF. The full variable domain, rest sourced from reference TRBV5-4 and TRBJ2-3, is ETGVTQSPTHLIKTRGQQVTLRCSSQSGHNTVSWYQQALGQGPQFIFQYYREEENGRGNFPPRFSGLQFPNYSSELNVNALELDDSALYLCASRRTSGSTDTQYFGPGTRLTVL.

This sequence joins TRBV24-1 and TRBJ2-1; 7 nucleotides align to TRBD1. Germline-derived CDR1 and CDR2 are KGHDR and SFDVKD. CDR3 length: 15 amino acids. V lost 2 bases, J lost 10 bases, and 10 bases stayed unmatched. DNA for the CDR3: TGTGCCACCAGTGATTCAGGCAGGGGGAGAGGGGAGCAGTTCTTC. This sequence encodes CATSDSGRGRGEQFF.

The CDR3 sequence: CASSGTGGYQPQHF. CDR3 sequence (DNA): TGTGCCAGCAGCGGGACAGGGGGGTATCAGCCCCAGCATTTT. V is TRBV7-8 and J is TRBJ1-5; 11 bases are shared with TRBD1. The CDR3 sequence is 14 residues long. The V and J ends lost 5 bases and 5 bases, in that order; junction bases with no gene match: 2. Germline values: CDR1 SGHVS, CDR2 FQNEAQ.

This clonotype has ten or more counts. The V gene is TRBV28, the J gene TRBJ2-5; D is unresolved. This CDR3 region has 14 residues. Germline CDR1 is MDHEN and CDR2 is SYDVKM. V gave up 2 bases and J gave up 6 bases, with 13 bases separating them. CDR3 bases: TGTGCCAGCAGTTTAACGTCAACCCTACAGACCCAGTACTTC. Translation gives CASSLTSTLQTQYF.

The gene calls are TRBV20-1 and TRBJ2-7; D gene uncertain. V was shortened by 2 bases and J by 7 bases, with 12 bases between the two germline ends. This CDR3 has 12 amino acids. Germline V CDR1 and CDR2: DFQATT, SNEGSKA (reference sequence). The CDR3 spells CSARSNYNEQYF. The CDR3 nucleotides read TGCAGTGCTAGATCAAATTACAATGAGCAGTACTTC.

The rearrangement uses TRBV5-1 and TRBJ2-7, with no clear D. The CDR3 has 14 amino acids. Trimming cost V 1 base and J 0 bases, with 8 bases left between them. Germline CDR1 is SGHRS and CDR2 is YFSETQ. This CDR3 is CASSLLGVSYEQYF. DNA for the CDR3: TGCGCCAGCAGCTTGTTGGGTGTCTCCTACGAGCAGTACTTC.

V is TRBV10-2 and J is TRBJ1-5; TRBD1 might be the D (6 bases). V was shortened by 2 bases and J by 6 bases, with 11 bases between the two germline ends. Germline V lookup: CDR1 WSHSY, CDR2 SAAADI. CDR3 size: 14 residues. CDR3 in amino acids: CASSEVGGGQPQHF. In nucleotides, the CDR3 is TGCGCCAGCAGTGAGGTCGGAGGGGGTCAGCCCCAGCATTTT.

There are a few counts of this clonotype. V usage is TRBV7-2 and J usage is TRBJ2-7, with 8 bases that match TRBD2. The V gene's germline CDR1 is SGHTA and CDR2 FQGNSA. Unmatched junction bases numbered 9, after V lost 6 bases and J lost 2 bases. The CDR3 consists of 15 residues. CDR3 sequence reads: CASSSGTSLPYEQYF. The CDR3 DNA is TGTGCCAGCAGTTCCGGGACTAGTCTTCCCTACGAGCAGTACTTC.

This clonotype was picked up a small number of times. This chain uses TRBV28 with TRBJ2-5, with 7 bases that match TRBD1. CDR3 length equals 13 residues. Per germline, CDR1 MDHEN and CDR2 SYDVKM. The ends lost 4 bases at V and 11 bases at J; junction bases unmatched: 10. The CDR3 loop is CASSYDRDDEQYF. DNA of the CDR3: TGTGCCAGCAGTTATGACAGGGACGATGAGCAGTACTTC.

This clonotype came up a few times. The chain links TRBV3-1 to TRBJ1-4, with D possibly TRBD1 on 6 matching bases. Germline V gene data show CDR1 as LGHDT and CDR2 as YNNKEL (reference sequence). The CDR3 spans 17 residues. The ends were cut back, 4 bases at V and 5 bases at J, with 20 bases in the middle. The CDR3 sequence is CASSPGGLSRRNEKLFF. CDR3 coding DNA: TGTGCCAGCAGCCCCGGGGGCCTCTCGCGGAGGAATGAAAAACTGTTTTTT.

This clonotype showed up many times. V gene TRBV29-1 combines with J gene TRBJ2-7, with D maybe TRBD2 (6 bases). CDR1 is SQVTM, CDR2 ANQGSEA, per germline. V lost 8 bases and J 0 bases, leaving 20 bases between the germline ends. The CDR3 runs 15 residues. The chain's CDR3 is CSPLTIWDFSYEQYF. CDR3 DNA sequence: TGCAGCCCACTCACGATTTGGGACTTCTCCTACGAGCAGTACTTC.

The chain uses TRBV6-2 or TRBV6-3 and TRBJ2-5; D is possibly TRBD2 (6 bases). This CDR3 has 14 residues. V gave up 8 bases and J gave up 4 bases, with 17 bases separating them. Germline CDR1 is MNHEY and CDR2 is SVGEGT. As DNA, the CDR3 is TGTGCCAGCGCTAGGACCCGCGGGGTAGAGACCCAGTACTTC. It yields the protein CASARTRGVETQYF.

This CDR3 is CSAKTPSSYNEQYF. For the CDR3, the DNA is TGCAGCGCAAAGACGCCTAGCTCCTACAATGAGCAGTACTTC. The V and J genes are TRBV29-1 and TRBJ2-1; the D gene is possibly TRBD2 (5 bases). Judging by the DNA end, TRBJ2-7 fits better; the J call may be wrong. Germline V CDR1 and CDR2: SQVTM, ANQGSEA. CDR3 length: 14 residues.

The genes are TRBV5-1 and TRBJ2-1; D is undetermined. The CDR3 covers 13 residues. From germline, CDR1 is SGHRS and CDR2 YFSETQ. V lost 2 bases and J 6 bases, leaving 9 bases between the germline ends. The CDR3 bases are TGCGCCAGCAGCTTAGAGAACGTCAATGAGCAGTTCTTC. Protein: CASSLENVNEQFF.

This sequence joins TRBV7-9 and TRBJ2-4, with a possible D match to TRBD1 (6 bases). The tail of the sequence fits TRBJ2-7 better, so the J call may be wrong. The germline CDR1 and CDR2 sequences are SEHNR and FQNEAQ (reference sequence). CDR3 length equals 15 residues. CDR3 nucleotide sequence: TGTGCCAGCAGCCGCCCTGACAGGTCCTCCTACGAGCAGTACTTC. This gives the protein CASSRPDRSSYEQYF.

CDR3 bases: TGTGCCAGCAGCTCCCCTGCGGGGAACACAGATACGCAGTATTTT. This translates into CASSSPAGNTDTQYF. The rearrangement uses TRBV7-2 and TRBJ2-3; maybe TRBD2 (6 bases). The CDR3 runs to 15 residues. The V and J ends lost 4 bases and 2 bases respectively, with 13 bases between them. Germline assignment: CDR1 SGHTA and CDR2 FQGNSA.

This clonotype has more than one count but fewer than ten. The chain's CDR3 is CASSANTGEPYEQYF. The CDR3 DNA is TGTGCCAGCTCAGCTAATACAGGGGAACCCTACGAGCAGTACTTC. The chain uses TRBV18 and TRBJ2-7; 7 nucleotides match TRBD1. CDR3 length: 15 amino acids. Germline values: CDR1 KGHSH, CDR2 LQKENI. Trimming removed 5 bases from V and 2 bases from J; junction bases left unmatched: 9. Complete variable domain (other parts from reference TRBV18 and TRBJ2-7): NAGVMQNPRHLVRRRGQEARLRCSPMKGHSHVYWYRQLPEEGLKFMVYLQKENIIDESGMPKERFSAEFPKEGPSILRIQQVVRGDSAAYFCASSANTGEPYEQYFGPGTRLTVT.

This clonotype was seen a few times. The V gene is TRBV30, the J gene TRBJ2-1, with 8 bases lining up with TRBD2. The ends lost 2 bases at V and 7 bases at J; junction bases unmatched: 13. The CDR3 is 16 residues long. Germline-derived CDR1 and CDR2 are GTSNPN and SVGIG (reference sequence). CDR3 in amino acids: CAWSPYSGEPPNEQFF. The CDR3, as DNA: TGTGCCTGGAGTCCATATAGCGGGGAGCCTCCGAATGAGCAGTTCTTC.

This clonotype was counted many times. The rearrangement links TRBV29-1 to TRBJ2-3, with TRBD1 identical over 8 bases. Trimming cost V 3 bases and J 5 bases; bases outside gene matches: 1. CDR1 and CDR2 from the germline V gene are SQVTM and ANQGSEA. The CDR3 runs to 12 residues. CDR3 coding DNA: TGCAGCGTTGACGACAGGGGAGATACGCAGTATTTT. Translating gives CSVDDRGDTQYF.

The V gene is TRBV7-7, the J gene TRBJ2-3, with D perhaps TRBD1 or TRBD2 (5 bases each). This CDR3 spans 16 amino acids. Germline loops: CDR1 SSHAT, CDR2 FNYEAQ (reference sequence). Trimming took off 5 bases at V and 5 bases at J, with 20 bases between the two ends. The chain's CDR3 is CASSDRPRAPLDTQYF. The CDR3 DNA is TGTGCCAGCAGCGACAGACCGAGGGCGCCGTTAGATACGCAGTATTTT.

The chain joins TRBV28 to TRBJ1-2, with unresolved D. V shed 4 bases and J shed 7 bases, with 10 bases lying between them. CDR1 is MDHEN, CDR2 SYDVKM, per germline. CDR3 length equals 12 residues. Here the CDR3 reads CASSYPPAGYTF. The CDR3 coding sequence is TGTGCCAGCAGTTATCCCCCGGCTGGCTACACCTTC.

The table lists this clonotype with a few counts. This chain uses TRBV5-1 with TRBJ2-7; 7 nucleotides agree with TRBD2. Germline CDR1 and CDR2: SGHRS and YFSETQ. The CDR3 runs 17 residues. The J segment lost 0 bases and the V segment lost 3 bases, leaving 12 bases of the junction unmatched. The CDR3 loop reads CASSSELARGSSYEQYF. The CDR3 bases are TGCGCCAGCAGCTCTGAACTAGCGAGAGGGAGCTCCTACGAGCAGTACTTC. The complete variable domain, with remaining parts taken from reference TRBV5-1 and TRBJ2-7, reads KAGVTQTPRYLIKTRGQQVTLSCSPISGHRSVSWYQQTPGQGLQFLFEYFSETQRNKGNFPGRFSGRQFSNSRSEMNVSTLELGDSALYLCASSSELARGSSYEQYFGPGTRLTVT.

The chain employs TRBV6-1 and TRBJ1-6; D gene unclear. Germline V gene lookup returns CDR1 MNHNS and CDR2 SASEGT. CDR3 length equals 18 residues. V lost 6 bases and J 6 bases, leaving 24 bases between the germline ends. The CDR3 nucleotides read TGTGCCAGCAGCCGTACGGCCGATCTTGTAGCGGTTAATTCACCCCTCCACTTT. This sequence encodes CASSRTADLVAVNSPLHF.

Of note for this clonotype: Being one base from a much bigger clone, this may be a read error. This chain uses TRBV29-1 with TRBJ1-2; 7 nucleotides agree with TRBD1. Germline CDR1 reads SQVTM; CDR2 reads ANQGSEA. This CDR3 has 14 amino acids. The CDR3 sequence is CSVEKGAHGYDYTF. The DNA of the CDR3 is TGCAGCGTTGAGAAGGGGGCGCACGGCTATGACTACACCTTC.

The chain links TRBV15 to TRBJ1-3; TRBD1 is a possible D gene (5 bases). The V gene lost 5 bases and the J gene lost 7 bases, with 15 bases spanning the gap. The CDR3 has 14 amino acids. Germline CDR1 LNHNV, CDR2 YYDKDF (reference sequence). This CDR3 reads CATSQGGSGNTIYF. The DNA for the CDR3 is TGTGCCACCAGCCAGGGAGGGTCGGGGAACACCATATATTTT.

Comments on this clonotype: A much larger clone lies a single base off, so this may be a read error. Likely a read error: the CDR3 ends without its conserved phenylalanine or tryptophan. The chain is built from TRBV10-3 and TRBJ1-6, with D unresolved. There are 14 residues in the CDR3. Germline V gene lookup returns CDR1 ENHRY and CDR2 SYGVKD. V was shortened by 5 bases and J by 6 bases, with 11 bases between the two germline ends. This CDR3 reads CAISHPQVNSPLHL. CDR3 in DNA: TGTGCCATCAGTCATCCCCAGGTTAATTCACCCCTCCACCTT.

This clonotype was counted at least ten times. V gene TRBV9 combines with J gene TRBJ2-1; D not resolved. Trimming removed 2 bases at V and 5 bases at J, with 8 bases between. The V gene's germline CDR1 is SGDLS and CDR2 YYNGEE. The CDR3 extends over 13 amino acids. CDR3 bases: TGTGCCAGCAGCGTCGCCTCAAACAATGAGCAGTTCTTC. Amino acids: CASSVASNNEQFF.